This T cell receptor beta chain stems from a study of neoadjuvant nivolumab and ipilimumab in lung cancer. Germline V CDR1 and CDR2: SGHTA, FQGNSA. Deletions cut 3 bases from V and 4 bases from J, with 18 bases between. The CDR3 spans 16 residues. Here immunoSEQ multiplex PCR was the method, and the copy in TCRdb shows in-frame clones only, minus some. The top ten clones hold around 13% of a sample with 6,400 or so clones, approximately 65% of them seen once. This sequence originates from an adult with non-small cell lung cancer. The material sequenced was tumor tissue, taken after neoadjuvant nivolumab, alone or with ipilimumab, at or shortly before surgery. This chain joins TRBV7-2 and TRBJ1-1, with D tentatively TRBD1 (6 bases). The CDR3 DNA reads TGTGCCAGCAGCTTGCCGGAGGGGGACTGGAGCACTGAAGCTTTCTTT. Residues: CASSLPEGDWSTEAFF.